This entry is about one T cell receptor (beta chain). Its cognate antigen is unknown. The data stem from a study of T cell responses to AZD1222 COVID-19 vaccine. Libraries were prepared by immunoSEQ multiplex PCR; TCRdb keeps only in-frame clonotypes and omits some of them. The data contain 150,000 to 200,000 clones, about 92% of them seen just once; the ten biggest clones take up under 1.5%. CDR3 length: 14 residues. Germline lookup yields CDR1 MDHEN and CDR2 SYDVKM. The ends were cut back, 2 bases at V and 3 bases at J, with 10 bases in the middle. Whole-study findings and limits: Donors in the cohort were predominantly white British and more often female, and clonal diversity was possibly underestimated.

The chain uses TRBV28 and TRBJ1-1, with D possibly matching TRBD1 (5 bases). The clonotype comes from an adult who received the AZD1222 COVID-19 vaccine. Sequencing used peripheral blood, obtained 28 days after the second AZD1222 dose. CDR3 in amino acids: CASSLRGADTEAFF. Written as DNA, the CDR3 is TGTGCCAGCAGTTTAAGAGGGGCTGACACTGAAGCTTTCTTT.